Many counts were recorded for the clone carrying this T cell receptor beta chain. Its antigen is unknown. The read gets to within 3 residues of the CDR3 end, and the germline J gene fills in the rest. Patients had low serum IgG, IgA and/or IgM and specific antibody deficiency. For at least one year, all CVID subjects received replacement immunoglobulin. Clones were sequenced by immunoSEQ multiplex PCR, and TCRdb holds only the in-frame ones, with some missing. This repertoire holds 20,000 to 25,000 clones, and none appear only once. This record comes from a study of T cell clonality in common variable immunodeficiency. Study results and caveats: In common variable immunodeficiency, TCR beta chains reportedly carried fewer deletions and N-nucleotide insertions. CVID subjects showed higher TCRbeta clonality than healthy controls. Compared with controls, CVID subjects had fewer shared TCRbeta clones.

V lost 2 bases, J lost 3 bases, and 11 bases lay in between. In germline, CDR1 is SEHNR, CDR2 FQNEAQ (reference sequence). This CDR3 is built from 14 residues. Sequences were obtained from peripheral blood mononuclear cells. The TCR comes from a human donor with common variable immunodeficiency. The genes are TRBV7-9 and TRBJ2-7, with no clear D. The CDR3 sequence: CASSLSADSYEQYF. The part of the CDR3 DNA that was read is TGTGCCAGCAGCTTAAGTGCCGATAGCTACGAG.